This T cell receptor (beta chain) was sequenced during a study of control samples from healthy donors and cancer patients. Clones were sequenced by immunoSEQ multiplex PCR, and TCRdb holds only the in-frame ones, with some missing. The sample shows roughly 88,000 clones, 91% of them seen only once. The sequence was collected from a young woman in good health. The sequencing sample was made of blood.

The CDR3 reads CASGTGTWGEGYTF. DNA of the CDR3: TGTGCCAGCGGGACCGGGACATGGGGGGAGGGCTACACCTTC. J is TRBJ1-2 and V is TRBV7-6; maybe TRBD1 (6 bases). V lost 8 bases and J 8 bases, leaving 21 bases between the germline ends. The CDR3 consists of 14 residues. From germline, CDR1 is SGHVS and CDR2 FNYEAQ.